The next 2 T cell receptor beta chains were all read from a single sample in a study of CD8 T cell repertoires and HIV-1 epitope variants. Libraries were prepared by immunoSEQ multiplex PCR; TCRdb keeps only in-frame clonotypes and omits some of them. Counted here are thousands of clones, about 63% occurring once; the ten biggest clones make up over 35%. Their recognized antigens are unknown. Input material: cultured CD8+ T cells derived from PBMCs. These receptors were collected from a male donor with HIV.

This clone has just one count. The chain joins TRBV10-3 to TRBJ2-2; 7 bases agree with TRBD1. The CDR3 is 12 amino acids. The trim removed 0 bases at V and 14 bases at J, leaving 3 bases unmatched. Germline values: CDR1 ENHRY, CDR2 SYGVKD. The CDR3 DNA reads as TGTGCCATCAGTGAGTCTGGACAGGCTCTGTTTTTT. This encodes CAISESGQALFF.

V gene TRBV27 combines with J gene TRBJ2-7; no reliable D call. The CDR3 runs 13 residues. Germline loops: CDR1 MNHEY, CDR2 SMNVEV (reference sequence). V lost 6 bases, J lost 0 bases, and 9 bases lay in between. CDR3 protein: CASRNWDSYEQYF. CDR3 bases: TGTGCCAGCAGGAACTGGGACTCCTACGAGCAGTACTTC.